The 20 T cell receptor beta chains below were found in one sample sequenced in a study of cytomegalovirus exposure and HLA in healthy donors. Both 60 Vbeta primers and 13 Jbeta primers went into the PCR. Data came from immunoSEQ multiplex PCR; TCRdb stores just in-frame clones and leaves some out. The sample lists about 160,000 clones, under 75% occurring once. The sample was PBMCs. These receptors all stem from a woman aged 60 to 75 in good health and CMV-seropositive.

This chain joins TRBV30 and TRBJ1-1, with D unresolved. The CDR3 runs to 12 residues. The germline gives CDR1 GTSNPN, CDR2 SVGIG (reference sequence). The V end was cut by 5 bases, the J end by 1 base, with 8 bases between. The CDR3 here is CAWDYGNTEAFF. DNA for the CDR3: TGTGCCTGGGACTATGGGAACACTGAAGCTTTCTTT.

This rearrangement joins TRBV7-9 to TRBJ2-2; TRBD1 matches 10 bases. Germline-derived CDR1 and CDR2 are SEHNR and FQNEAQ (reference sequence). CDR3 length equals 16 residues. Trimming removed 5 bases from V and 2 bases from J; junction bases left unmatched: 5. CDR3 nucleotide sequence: TGTGCCAGCAGCCCGCGGGACAGGGGAAACACCGGGGAGCTGTTTTTT. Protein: CASSPRDRGNTGELFF.

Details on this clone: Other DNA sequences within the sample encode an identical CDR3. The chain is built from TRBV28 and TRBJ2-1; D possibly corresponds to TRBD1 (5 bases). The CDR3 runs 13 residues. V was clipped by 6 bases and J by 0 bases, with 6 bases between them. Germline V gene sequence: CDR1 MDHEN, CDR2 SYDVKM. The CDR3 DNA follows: TGTGCCAGCAGAGACAGCTCCTACAATGAGCAGTTCTTC. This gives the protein CASRDSSYNEQFF.

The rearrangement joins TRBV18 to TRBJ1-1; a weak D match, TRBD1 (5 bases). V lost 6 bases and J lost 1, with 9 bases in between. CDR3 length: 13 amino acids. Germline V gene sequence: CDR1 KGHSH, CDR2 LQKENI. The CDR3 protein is CASSGGQNTEAFF. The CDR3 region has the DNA TGTGCCAGCTCGGGCGGACAGAACACTGAAGCTTTCTTT.

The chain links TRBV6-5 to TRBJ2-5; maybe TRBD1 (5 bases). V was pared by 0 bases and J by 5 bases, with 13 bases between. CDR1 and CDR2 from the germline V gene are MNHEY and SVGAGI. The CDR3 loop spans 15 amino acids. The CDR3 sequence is CASSYSSRASETQYF. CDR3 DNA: TGTGCCAGCAGTTACTCGTCCAGGGCAAGTGAGACCCAGTACTTC.

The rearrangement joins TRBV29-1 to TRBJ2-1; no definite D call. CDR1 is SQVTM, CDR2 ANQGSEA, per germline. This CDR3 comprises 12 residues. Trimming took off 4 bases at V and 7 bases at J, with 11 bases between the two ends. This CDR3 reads CSVGDPRNEQFF. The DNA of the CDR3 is TGCAGCGTTGGAGACCCCCGTAATGAGCAGTTCTTC.

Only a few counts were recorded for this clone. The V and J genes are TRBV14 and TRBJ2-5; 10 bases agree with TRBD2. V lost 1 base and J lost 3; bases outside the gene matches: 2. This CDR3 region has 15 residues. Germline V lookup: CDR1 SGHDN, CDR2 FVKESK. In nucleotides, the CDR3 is TGTGCCAGCAGCCAAGCCCTAGCGGGAGAAGAGACCCAGTACTTC. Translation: CASSQALAGEETQYF.

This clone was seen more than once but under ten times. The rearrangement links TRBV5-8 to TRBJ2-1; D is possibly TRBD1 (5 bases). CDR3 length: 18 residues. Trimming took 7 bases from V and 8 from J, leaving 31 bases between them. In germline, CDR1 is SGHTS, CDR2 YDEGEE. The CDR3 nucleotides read TGTGCCAGCCCCGTGGACCCCGGAAGACTTCGCCAGGGCGATGAGCAGTTCTTC. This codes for CASPVDPGRLRQGDEQFF.

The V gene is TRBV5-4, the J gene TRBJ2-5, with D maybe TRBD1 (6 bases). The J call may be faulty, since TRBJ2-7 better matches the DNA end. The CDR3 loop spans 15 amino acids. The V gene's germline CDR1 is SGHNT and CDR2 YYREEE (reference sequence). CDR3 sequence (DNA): TGTGCCAGCAGCTTCACACCTACAGGGTCCTACGAGCAGTACTTC. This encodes CASSFTPTGSYEQYF.

Here the CDR3 DNA reads TGTGCCAGCAGCCGACAGGGGACCATCACAACTGGAAACACCATATATTTT. Translated, it gives CASSRQGTITTGNTIYF. This chain uses TRBV2 with TRBJ1-3, with 8 nucleotides matching TRBD1. Germline loops: CDR1 SNHLY, CDR2 FYNNEI. The length of the CDR3 is 17 residues. V shed 6 bases, J shed 2 bases, and the junction held 12 bases outside the gene matches.

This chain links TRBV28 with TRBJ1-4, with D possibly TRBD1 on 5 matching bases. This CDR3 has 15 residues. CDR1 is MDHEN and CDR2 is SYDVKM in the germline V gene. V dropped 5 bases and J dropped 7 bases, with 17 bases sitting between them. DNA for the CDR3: TGTGCCAGCAGTCAGAAAGGGGCCGGGCGTGAAAAACTGTTTTTT. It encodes CASSQKGAGREKLFF.

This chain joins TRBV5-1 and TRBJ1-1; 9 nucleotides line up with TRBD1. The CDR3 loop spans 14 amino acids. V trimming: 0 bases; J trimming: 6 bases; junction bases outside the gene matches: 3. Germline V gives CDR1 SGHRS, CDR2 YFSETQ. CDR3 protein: CASSLDRGRAEAFF. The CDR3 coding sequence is TGCGCCAGCAGCTTGGACAGGGGGCGGGCTGAAGCTTTCTTT.

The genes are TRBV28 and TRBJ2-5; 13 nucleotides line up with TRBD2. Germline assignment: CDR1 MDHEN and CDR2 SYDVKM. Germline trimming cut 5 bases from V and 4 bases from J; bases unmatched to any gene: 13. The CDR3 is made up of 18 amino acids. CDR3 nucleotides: TGTGCCAGCAGTCCATTGACTAGCGGGAGGATAGGGGGAGAGACCCAGTACTTC. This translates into CASSPLTSGRIGGETQYF.

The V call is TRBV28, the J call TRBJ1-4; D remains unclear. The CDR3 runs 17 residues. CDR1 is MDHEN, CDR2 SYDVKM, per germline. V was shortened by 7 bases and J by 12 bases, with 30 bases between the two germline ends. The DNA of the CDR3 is TGTGCCAGCACCACCTCAAGAGCAGGCACCCCGTATTATCAACTGTTTTTT. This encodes CASTTSRAGTPYYQLFF.

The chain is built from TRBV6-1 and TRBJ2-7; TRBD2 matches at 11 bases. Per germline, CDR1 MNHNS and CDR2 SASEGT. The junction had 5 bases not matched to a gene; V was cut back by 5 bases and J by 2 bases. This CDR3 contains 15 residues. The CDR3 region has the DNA TGTGCCAGCAGTCCCTCGACTAGCGGGGCCTACGAGCAGTACTTC. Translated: CASSPSTSGAYEQYF.

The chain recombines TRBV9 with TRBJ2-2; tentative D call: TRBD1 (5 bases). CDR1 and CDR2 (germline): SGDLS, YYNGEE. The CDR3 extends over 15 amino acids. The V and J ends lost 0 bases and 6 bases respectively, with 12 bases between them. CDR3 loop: CASSVDARAPGELFF. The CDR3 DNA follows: TGTGCCAGCAGCGTAGATGCCAGGGCCCCCGGGGAGCTGTTTTTT.

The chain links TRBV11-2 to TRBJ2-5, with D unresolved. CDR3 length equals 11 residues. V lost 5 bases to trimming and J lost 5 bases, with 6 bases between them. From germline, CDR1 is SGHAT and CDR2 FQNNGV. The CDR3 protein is CASSPRETQYF. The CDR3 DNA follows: TGTGCCAGCAGCCCTAGGGAGACCCAGTACTTC. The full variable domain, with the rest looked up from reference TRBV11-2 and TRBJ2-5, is EAGVAQSPRYKIIEKRQSVAFWCNPISGHATLYWYQQILGQGPKLLIQFQNNGVVDDSQLPKDRFSAERLKGVDSTLKIQPAKLEDSAVYLCASSPRETQYFGPGTRLLVL.

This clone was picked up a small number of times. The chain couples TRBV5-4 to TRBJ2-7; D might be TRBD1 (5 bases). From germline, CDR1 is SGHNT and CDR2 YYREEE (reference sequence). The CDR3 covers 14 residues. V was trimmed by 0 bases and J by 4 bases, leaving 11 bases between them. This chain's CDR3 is CASSLEVGVYEQYF. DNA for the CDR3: TGTGCCAGCAGCTTGGAGGTAGGGGTTTACGAGCAGTACTTC.

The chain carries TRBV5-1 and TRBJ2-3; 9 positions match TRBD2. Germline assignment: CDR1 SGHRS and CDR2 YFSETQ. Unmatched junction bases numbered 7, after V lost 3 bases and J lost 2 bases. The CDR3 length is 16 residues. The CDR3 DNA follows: TGCGCCAGCAGCTCGGGACTAGCAGACGTCACAGATACGCAGTATTTT. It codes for CASSSGLADVTDTQYF.

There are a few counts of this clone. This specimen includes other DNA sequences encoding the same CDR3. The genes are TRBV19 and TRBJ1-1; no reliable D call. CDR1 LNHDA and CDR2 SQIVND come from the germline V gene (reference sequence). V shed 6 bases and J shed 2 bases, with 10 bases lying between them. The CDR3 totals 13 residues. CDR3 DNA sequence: TGTGCCAGTAGCACGGGGTTAAACACTGAAGCTTTCTTT. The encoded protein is CASSTGLNTEAFF.